This entry lists 28 T cell receptor beta chains sequenced from one sample in a study of T-cell reconstitution after alpha-beta-depleted transplantation in children (dated by TCRdb to between 2015 and 2016). Library construction relied on PCR. TCRdb names Illumina HiSeq 2500 as the instrument used. Molecular barcoding was employed in the preparation of TCR libraries, with unique molecular identifiers being used to normalize TCRbeta repertoire quantification. TCRdb ran its own pipeline on the public reads, namely fastp trimming at Q25 and MiXCR clone calling, and kept in-frame beta chains. Merged by CDR3 protein, the rows form single entries marked with the most common genes and DNA. The sample yields a few hundred thousand distinct CDR3 sequences; 10% were counted once. Less than 2.5% of the sample belongs to the ten largest clones. Sequenced material: PBMCs from the stem cell graft donor, taken from the stem cell graft. These TCRs come from a human donor who donated a stem cell graft to a child with acute lymphoblastic leukemia.

This clonotype has only a few counts. The chain joins TRBV4-1 to TRBJ2-1; 9 positions match TRBD1. J gave up 5 bases and V 2 bases, and 4 bases lay outside the gene matches. The germline V gene has CDR1 MGHRA and CDR2 YSYEKL. CDR3 length: 15 amino acids. CDR3 DNA sequence: TGCGCCAGCAGCCAACGGACAGGGGTAAACAATGAGCAGTTCTTC. Amino acids: CASSQRTGVNNEQFF.

In this sample, this clonotype turned up a few times. V gene TRBV20-1 combines with J gene TRBJ2-1; D assignment may be TRBD1 or TRBD2 (6 bases each). From germline, CDR1 is DFQATT and CDR2 SNEGSKA (reference sequence). Trimming stripped 5 bases from V and 6 bases from J, with 20 bases between. This CDR3 contains 15 residues. The CDR3 DNA reads TGCAGTGCTGGGGAGGCGATCCAAGGGGGCAATGAGCAGTTCTTC. Translation gives CSAGEAIQGGNEQFF.

This clonotype was observed many times. The chain couples TRBV13 to TRBJ2-1, with D possibly being TRBD1 (6 bases). Trimming took off 5 bases at V and 0 bases at J, with 14 bases between the two ends. From germline, CDR1 is PRHDT and CDR2 FYEKMQ (reference sequence). The CDR3 consists of 16 residues. This chain's CDR3 is CASSTLTGSSYNEQFF. CDR3 coding DNA: TGTGCCAGCAGCACCCTGACAGGTTCCTCCTACAATGAGCAGTTCTTC.

This clonotype is a singleton in its sample. The chain has TRBV28 and TRBJ2-4; possibly TRBD1 for D (6 bases). V lost 5 bases to trimming and J lost 2 bases, with 16 bases between them. The CDR3 contains 16 residues. Germline CDR1 is MDHEN and CDR2 is SYDVKM. This chain's CDR3 is CASSLQQGPSKNIQYF. For the CDR3, the DNA is TGTGCCAGCAGTCTCCAACAGGGCCCGTCCAAAAACATTCAGTACTTC.

V is TRBV30 and J is TRBJ2-7, with TRBD1 identical over 7 bases. CDR1 and CDR2 (germline): GTSNPN, SVGIG (reference sequence). Trimming at V came to 3 bases and at J to 1 base, leaving 6 bases not matched to a gene. The length of the CDR3 is 14 residues. This CDR3 is CAWSHRGRSYEQYF. The CDR3 DNA follows: TGTGCCTGGAGCCACAGGGGCAGGTCCTACGAGCAGTACTTC. Supplemented by reference TRBV30 and TRBJ2-7, the full variable domain reads SQTIHQWPATLVQPVGSPLSLECTVEGTSNPNLYWYRQAAGRGLQLLFYSVGIGQISSEVPQNLSASRPQDRQFILSSKKLLLSDSGFYLCAWSHRGRSYEQYFGPGTRLTVT.

This clonotype has a handful of counts. J is TRBJ2-1 and V is TRBV6-5, with 10 bases fitting TRBD1. V lost 6 bases to trimming and J lost 14 bases; unmatched junction nucleotides: 4. This CDR3 spans 11 amino acids. Looked up from germline, CDR1 is MNHEY and CDR2 is SVGAGI. CDR3 nucleotide sequence: TGTGCCAGCAGCCAAGGGACAGGGGAGTTCTTC. It codes for CASSQGTGEFF.

This clonotype came up many times. The gene calls are TRBV4-3 and TRBJ2-6; TRBD2 might be the D (5 bases). Trimming left V 0 bases short and J 3 bases short, with 9 bases between. The germline V gene has CDR1 LGHNA and CDR2 YSLEER. The CDR3 runs to 16 residues. CDR3 protein: CASSQDPGVGANVLTF. CDR3 nucleotides: TGCGCCAGCAGCCAAGATCCCGGGGTTGGGGCCAACGTCCTGACTTTC.

This clonotype was seen only a few times. The chain is built from TRBV30 and TRBJ2-7, with TRBD2 identical over 8 bases. V was clipped by 5 bases and J by 4 bases; unmatched bases: 10. This CDR3 contains 14 residues. Germline CDR1 is GTSNPN and CDR2 is SVGIG (reference sequence). CDR3 loop: CAWAGPGTSYEQYF. CDR3 bases: TGTGCCTGGGCTGGACCCGGGACTAGTTACGAGCAGTACTTC.

In its sample, this clonotype was seen a few times. V is TRBV3-1 and J is TRBJ2-7; D gene ambiguous. V lost 6 bases and J lost 3, with 24 bases in between. The CDR3 extends over 17 amino acids. Germline V lookup: CDR1 LGHDT, CDR2 YNNKEL (reference sequence). CDR3 in DNA: TGTGCCAGCAGGAACTCAGCTTTGGCCGAACATCTCTACGAGCAGTACTTC. Protein sequence: CASRNSALAEHLYEQYF.

This clonotype was counted between two and nine times. This chain joins TRBV5-1 and TRBJ1-1; no clear D gene. Germline CDR1 and CDR2: SGHRS and YFSETQ. The CDR3 spans 15 residues. V was shortened by 0 bases and J by 1 base, with 10 bases between the two germline ends. The CDR3 protein is CASSLDGQPNTEAFF. The CDR3 DNA is TGCGCCAGCAGCTTGGACGGTCAGCCGAACACTGAAGCTTTCTTT.

This rearrangement joins TRBV7-8 to TRBJ2-3; 9 bases are a match to TRBD2. With 2 bases clipped from V and 5 bases from J, the junction kept 8 bases outside the gene matches. The length of the CDR3 is 16 residues. From germline, CDR1 is SGHVS and CDR2 FQNEAQ. CDR3 region: CASSLSSGKGVDTQYF. CDR3 in DNA: TGTGCCAGCAGCTTATCTAGCGGGAAAGGTGTAGATACGCAGTATTTT.

This clonotype was seen only a few times. The V gene is TRBV7-2, the J gene TRBJ2-1; no firm D call. V was cut by 0 bases and J by 12 bases, with 9 bases left in between. The germline gives CDR1 SGHTA, CDR2 FQGNSA. This CDR3 comprises 12 residues. The CDR3: CASSLARPGQFF. DNA for the CDR3: TGTGCCAGCAGCTTAGCAAGGCCGGGGCAGTTCTTC.

This sequence joins TRBV2 and TRBJ2-6; 7 bases are a match to TRBD2. The V and J ends lost 2 bases and 2 bases, in that order; junction bases with no gene match: 3. The germline V gene has CDR1 SNHLY and CDR2 FYNNEI. CDR3 length: 16 residues. Here the CDR3 reads CASSEWGGPGANVLTF. The CDR3, as DNA: TGTGCCAGCAGTGAATGGGGGGGACCTGGGGCCAACGTCCTGACTTTC.

In its sample, this clonotype was seen a few times. CDR3 region: CASSQVSGSDLGEQFF. The CDR3 coding sequence is TGTGCCAGCAGCCAAGTCAGCGGGTCGGATCTCGGTGAGCAGTTCTTC. The chain couples TRBV4-2 to TRBJ2-1; possibly TRBD2 for D (6 bases). The V gene's germline CDR1 is LGHNA and CDR2 YNFKEQ. CDR3 length equals 16 residues. The V and J ends lost 1 base and 9 bases respectively, with 19 bases between them.

The chain carries TRBV30 and TRBJ2-7; 13 bases match TRBD2. Germline V lookup: CDR1 GTSNPN, CDR2 SVGIG (reference sequence). The CDR3 contains 15 residues. Trimming removed 3 bases from V and 1 base from J; junction bases left unmatched: 3. The CDR3 DNA is TGTGCCTGGAGGCGACTAGCGGGGGGTTCCTACGAGCAGTACTTC. Translated: CAWRRLAGGSYEQYF.

This clonotype appeared a few times. The genes are TRBV5-1 and TRBJ2-1; 9 positions match TRBD1. Germline values: CDR1 SGHRS, CDR2 YFSETQ. The CDR3 runs 16 residues. The V gene end was trimmed by 1 base and the J gene end by 9 bases; junction bases not matched to a gene: 11. CDR3 sequence (DNA): TGCGCCAGCAGCTTGCGACCGGGACAGGGCAGCGGTGAGCAGTTCTTC. Encoded protein: CASSLRPGQGSGEQFF.

This sequence joins TRBV4-2 and TRBJ1-2; D is perhaps TRBD1 (5 bases). Germline V gene data show CDR1 as LGHNA and CDR2 as YNFKEQ. V was cut by 4 bases and J by 6 bases, with 24 bases left in between. The CDR3 is made up of 17 amino acids. The CDR3 nucleotides are TGTGCCAGCAGCCCAGAGTCCACCCTGCGGACAAGGAATGGCTACACCTTC. Amino acid sequence: CASSPESTLRTRNGYTF.

There are a few counts of this clonotype. This chain uses TRBV7-9 with TRBJ2-2, with 11 bases lining up with TRBD2. Per germline, CDR1 SEHNR and CDR2 FQNEAQ (reference sequence). The CDR3 spans 16 residues. V was pared by 5 bases and J by 7 bases, with 9 bases of the junction left unmatched. The CDR3 loop is CASSPLALAGGGELFF. DNA of the CDR3: TGTGCCAGCAGCCCGCTAGCGCTAGCGGGAGGCGGGGAGCTGTTTTTT.

This CDR3 is CASSQESYNEQFF. CDR3 sequence (DNA): TGTGCCAGCAGCCAAGAGTCCTACAATGAGCAGTTCTTC. This chain uses TRBV3-1 with TRBJ2-1; D remains ambiguous. Germline V gene data show CDR1 as LGHDT and CDR2 as YNNKEL (reference sequence). V was shortened by 0 bases and J by 1 base, with 1 base between the two germline ends. The length of the CDR3 is 13 residues.

The gene calls are TRBV2 and TRBJ2-3; TRBD2 agrees at 13 bases. This CDR3 comprises 14 residues. The ends lost 7 bases at V and 4 bases at J; junction bases unmatched: 2. Germline V gene sequence: CDR1 SNHLY, CDR2 FYNNEI. DNA of the CDR3: TGTGCCAGCAAACTAGCGGGAGGGGCAGATACGCAGTATTTT. It codes for CASKLAGGADTQYF.

This clonotype has a handful of counts. The chain combines TRBV7-9 with TRBJ2-1; TRBD1 might be the D (5 bases). V lost 5 bases and J 7 bases, leaving 15 bases between the germline ends. The germline CDR1 and CDR2 sequences are SEHNR and FQNEAQ (reference sequence). This CDR3 has 14 amino acids. CDR3 coding DNA: TGTGCCAGCAGCCGAGACAGTCTTCGGAATGAGCAGTTCTTC. Translating gives CASSRDSLRNEQFF.

The CDR3 reads CASSQEERNTDTQYF. In DNA form, the CDR3 reads TGTGCCAGCAGCCAAGAGGAACGGAACACAGATACGCAGTATTTT. The chain combines TRBV14 with TRBJ2-3; D gene uncertain. Germline values: CDR1 SGHDN, CDR2 FVKESK. The CDR3 has 15 amino acids. Trimming removed 0 bases at V and 2 bases at J, with 9 bases between. Variable domain in full (rest from reference TRBV14 and TRBJ2-3): EAGVTQFPSHSVIEKGQTVTLRCDPISGHDNLYWYRRVMGKEIKFLLHFVKESKQDESGMPNNRFLAERTGGTYSTLKVQPAELEDSGVYFCASSQEERNTDTQYFGPGTRLTVL.

The genes are TRBV7-2 and TRBJ2-3; a weak D match, TRBD1 (5 bases). Germline V gene data show CDR1 as SGHTA and CDR2 as FQGNSA. V was pared by 5 bases and J by 0 bases, with 18 bases between. This CDR3 contains 17 residues. For the CDR3, the DNA is TGTGCCAGCAGCATCAATTACAGGAATCCTAGCACAGATACGCAGTATTTT. It yields the protein CASSINYRNPSTDTQYF.

This chain links TRBV10-3 with TRBJ1-6, with D hard to call. This CDR3 region has 11 residues. V was pared by 2 bases and J by 16 bases, with 9 bases between. CDR1 and CDR2 (germline): ENHRY, SYGVKD. CDR3 sequence (DNA): TGTGCCATCAGTGAGGAGACACTACTCCACTTT. Translated, it gives CAISEETLLHF.

The chain links TRBV28 to TRBJ2-7, with a tentative D call TRBD1 (6 bases). V gave up 7 bases and J gave up 3 bases, with 22 bases separating them. Germline values: CDR1 MDHEN, CDR2 SYDVKM. The CDR3 is 16 amino acids. The CDR3 is CASTLKVRQELYEQYF. CDR3 nucleotides: TGTGCCAGCACTCTGAAAGTGAGACAGGAACTCTACGAGCAGTACTTC.

The chain employs TRBV30 and TRBJ2-2, with TRBD2 identical over 8 bases. In germline, CDR1 is GTSNPN, CDR2 SVGIG (reference sequence). Unmatched junction bases numbered 10, after V lost 0 bases and J lost 4 bases. The CDR3 has 17 residues. The CDR3 bases are TGTGCCTGGAGTGTACTCGGGAGGGCCTCGAGCACCGGGGAGCTGTTTTTT. Encoded protein: CAWSVLGRASSTGELFF.

The J gene is TRBJ2-1, the V gene TRBV4-2, with D possibly TRBD2 on 5 matching bases. The length of the CDR3 is 15 residues. The ends were cut back, 1 base at V and 7 bases at J, with 14 bases in the middle. Germline values: CDR1 LGHNA, CDR2 YNFKEQ. CDR3 DNA: TGTGCCAGCAGCCAAGGATTTAGCGACCGGAATGAGCAGTTCTTC. It encodes CASSQGFSDRNEQFF.

The V and J genes are TRBV7-6 and TRBJ2-3; TRBD2 is a possible D gene (5 bases). The CDR3 runs to 16 residues. The germline V gene encodes CDR1 SGHVS and CDR2 FNYEAQ. Trimming took off 3 bases at V and 4 bases at J, with 17 bases between the two ends. The CDR3 protein is CASSFYAGVHADTQYF. Here the CDR3 DNA reads TGTGCCAGCAGCTTTTACGCGGGTGTTCACGCAGATACGCAGTATTTT.